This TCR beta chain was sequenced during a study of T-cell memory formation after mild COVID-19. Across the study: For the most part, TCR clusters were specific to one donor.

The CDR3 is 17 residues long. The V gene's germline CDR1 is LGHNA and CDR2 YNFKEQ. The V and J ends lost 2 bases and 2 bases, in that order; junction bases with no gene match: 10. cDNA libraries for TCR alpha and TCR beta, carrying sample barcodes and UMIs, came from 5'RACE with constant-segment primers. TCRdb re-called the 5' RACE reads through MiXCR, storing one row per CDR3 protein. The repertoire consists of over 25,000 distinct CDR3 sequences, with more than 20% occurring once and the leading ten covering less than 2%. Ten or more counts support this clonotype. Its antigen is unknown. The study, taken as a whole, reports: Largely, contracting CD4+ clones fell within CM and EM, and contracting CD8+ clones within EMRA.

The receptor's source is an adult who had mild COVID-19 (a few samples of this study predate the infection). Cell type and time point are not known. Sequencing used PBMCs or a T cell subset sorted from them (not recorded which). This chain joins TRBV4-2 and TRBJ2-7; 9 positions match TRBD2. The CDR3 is CASSQLSTSGLPYEQYF. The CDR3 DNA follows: TGTGCCAGCAGCCAACTCTCGACTAGCGGCCTTCCCTACGAGCAGTACTTC.